Below are 5 T cell receptor beta chains sequenced from a single sample in a study of response to subunit inactivated influenza vaccine. TCRdb reprocessed the RT-PCR reads via MiXCR and lists one record per CDR3 protein. The repertoire holds roughly 520,000 distinct CDR3 sequences, with roughly 25% as singletons. This specimen consisted of CD4+ T cells sorted from PBMCs, obtained less than 6 days after vaccination. The receptors stem from a man in his fifties who received an inactivated influenza vaccine.

The V and J genes are TRBV5-1 and TRBJ2-1; 10 bases are shared with TRBD2. CDR3 length equals 15 residues. Germline V gives CDR1 SGHRS, CDR2 YFSETQ. V shed 7 bases, J shed 6 bases, and the junction held 10 bases outside the gene matches. CDR3 sequence: CASGSGTSELNEQFF. The DNA for the CDR3 is TGCGCCAGCGGTTCCGGGACTAGCGAGCTCAATGAGCAGTTCTTC.

This rearrangement joins TRBV7-2 to TRBJ2-5; 8 bases map to TRBD1. The CDR3 is 16 amino acids. Germline loops: CDR1 SGHTA, CDR2 FQGNSA. V dropped 4 bases and J dropped 5; count of bases not matched to a gene: 12. As DNA, the CDR3 is TGTGCCAGCAGCTCCTCGTGGGGCAGGGGGCGGGAGACCCAGTACTTC. This translates into CASSSSWGRGRETQYF. The full variable domain, with the rest looked up from reference TRBV7-2 and TRBJ2-5, is GAGVSQSPSNKVTEKGKDVELRCDPISGHTALYWYRQSLGQGLEFLIYFQGNSAPDKSGLPSDRFSAERTGGSVSTLTIQRTQQEDSAVYLCASSSSWGRGRETQYFGPGTRLLVL.

This clonotype turned up a few times. This chain joins TRBV28 and TRBJ2-5, with D possibly TRBD1 on 6 matching bases. The germline CDR1 and CDR2 sequences are MDHEN and SYDVKM. The CDR3 is 17 residues long. The V gene lost 7 bases and the J gene lost 0 bases, with 21 bases spanning the gap. CDR3 DNA sequence: TGTGCCAGCACCAAAATCTCCGGTCGGGACAACCAAGAGACCCAGTACTTC. Protein sequence: CASTKISGRDNQETQYF.

The chain uses TRBV7-2 and TRBJ1-1, with 7 nucleotides matching TRBD1. V lost 2 bases and J lost 0; bases outside the gene matches: 6. CDR3 length equals 16 residues. Germline CDR1 reads SGHTA; CDR2 reads FQGNSA. In DNA form, the CDR3 reads TGTGCCAGCAGCTTATTCGGGACAGACCTGAACACTGAAGCTTTCTTT. Translation: CASSLFGTDLNTEAFF.

This clonotype was found a few times. The chain is built from TRBV5-5 and TRBJ2-7, with D unclear. This CDR3 spans 13 amino acids. Looked up from germline, CDR1 is SGHKS and CDR2 is YYEKEE (reference sequence). V gave up 4 bases and J gave up 1 base, with 9 bases separating them. The CDR3 loop is CASSMDGSYEQYF. Here the CDR3 DNA reads TGTGCCAGCAGCATGGACGGATCCTACGAGCAGTACTTC. The full variable domain, with the rest looked up from reference TRBV5-5 and TRBJ2-7, is DAGVTQSPTHLIKTRGQQVTLRCSPISGHKSVSWYQQVLGQGPQFIFQYYEKEERGRGNFPDRFSARQFPNYSSELNVNALLLGDSALYLCASSMDGSYEQYFGPGTRLTVT.